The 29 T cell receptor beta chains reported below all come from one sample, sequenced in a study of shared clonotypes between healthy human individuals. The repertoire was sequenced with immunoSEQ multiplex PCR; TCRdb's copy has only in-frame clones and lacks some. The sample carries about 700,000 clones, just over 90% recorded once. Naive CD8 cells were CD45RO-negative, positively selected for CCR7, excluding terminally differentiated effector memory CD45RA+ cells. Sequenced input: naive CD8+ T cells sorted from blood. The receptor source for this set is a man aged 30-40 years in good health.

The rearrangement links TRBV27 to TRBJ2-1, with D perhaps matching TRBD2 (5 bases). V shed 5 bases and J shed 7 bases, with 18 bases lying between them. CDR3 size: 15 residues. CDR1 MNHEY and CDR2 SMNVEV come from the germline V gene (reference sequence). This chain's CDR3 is CASSRSPLGVNEQFF. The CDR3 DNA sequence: TGTGCCAGCAGTCGTTCACCACTAGGAGTGAATGAGCAGTTCTTC.

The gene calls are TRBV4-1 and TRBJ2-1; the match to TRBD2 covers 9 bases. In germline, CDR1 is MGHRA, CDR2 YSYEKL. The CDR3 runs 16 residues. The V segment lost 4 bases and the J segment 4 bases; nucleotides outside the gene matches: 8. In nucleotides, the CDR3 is TGCGCCAGCAGCCCCCCCGGCGGGAGGGTATACAATGAGCAGTTCTTC. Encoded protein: CASSPPGGRVYNEQFF.

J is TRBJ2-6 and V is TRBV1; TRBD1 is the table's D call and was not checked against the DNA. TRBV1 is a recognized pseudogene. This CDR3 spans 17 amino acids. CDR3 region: CTSSQVHPNSGANVLTF. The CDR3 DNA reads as TGCACCAGCAGCCAAGTACATCCCAACTCTGGGGCCAACGTCCTGACTTTC.

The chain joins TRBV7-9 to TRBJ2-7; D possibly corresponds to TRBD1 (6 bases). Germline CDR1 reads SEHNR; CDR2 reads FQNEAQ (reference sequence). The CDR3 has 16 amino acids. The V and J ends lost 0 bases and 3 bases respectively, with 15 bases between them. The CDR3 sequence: CASSLAPRGSIYEQYF. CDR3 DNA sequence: TGTGCCAGCAGCTTAGCCCCCAGGGGATCTATCTACGAGCAGTACTTC.

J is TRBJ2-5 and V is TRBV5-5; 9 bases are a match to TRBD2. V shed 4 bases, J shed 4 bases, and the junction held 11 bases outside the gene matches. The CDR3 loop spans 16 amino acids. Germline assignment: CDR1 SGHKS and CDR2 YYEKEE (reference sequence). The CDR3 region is CASSATGTSNGETQYF. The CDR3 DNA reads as TGTGCCAGCAGCGCAACCGGGACTAGCAATGGAGAGACCCAGTACTTC.

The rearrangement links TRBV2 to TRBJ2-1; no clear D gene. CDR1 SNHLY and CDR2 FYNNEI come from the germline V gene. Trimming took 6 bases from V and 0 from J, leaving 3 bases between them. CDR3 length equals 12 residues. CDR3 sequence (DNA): TGTGCCAGCAGGAGCTCCTACAATGAGCAGTTCTTC. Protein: CASRSSYNEQFF.

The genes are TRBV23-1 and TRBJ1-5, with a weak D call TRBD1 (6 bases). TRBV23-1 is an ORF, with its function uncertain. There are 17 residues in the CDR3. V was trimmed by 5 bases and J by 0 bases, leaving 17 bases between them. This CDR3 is CASSTLVGDNSNQPQHF. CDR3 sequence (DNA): TGCGCCAGCAGTACCCTGGTAGGGGACAATAGCAATCAGCCCCAGCATTTT.

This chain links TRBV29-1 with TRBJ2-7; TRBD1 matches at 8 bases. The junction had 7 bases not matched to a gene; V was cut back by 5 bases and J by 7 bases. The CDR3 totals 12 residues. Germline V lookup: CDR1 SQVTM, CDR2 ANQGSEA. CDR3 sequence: CSVLRQGIEQYF. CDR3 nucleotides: TGCAGCGTTTTGAGACAGGGGATTGAGCAGTACTTC.

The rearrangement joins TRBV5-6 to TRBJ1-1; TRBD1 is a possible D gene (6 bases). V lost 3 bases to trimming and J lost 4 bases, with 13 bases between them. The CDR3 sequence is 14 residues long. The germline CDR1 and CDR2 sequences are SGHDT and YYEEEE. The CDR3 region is CASSWGRSGTEAFF. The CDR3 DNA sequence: TGTGCCAGCAGCTGGGGGCGGTCGGGCACTGAAGCTTTCTTT.

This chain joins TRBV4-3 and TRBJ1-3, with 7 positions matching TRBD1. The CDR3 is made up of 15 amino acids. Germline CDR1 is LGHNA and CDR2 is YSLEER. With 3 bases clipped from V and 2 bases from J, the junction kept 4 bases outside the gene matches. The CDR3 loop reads CASSQATGTGNTIYF. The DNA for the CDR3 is TGCGCCAGCAGCCAGGCGACAGGGACTGGAAACACCATATATTTT.

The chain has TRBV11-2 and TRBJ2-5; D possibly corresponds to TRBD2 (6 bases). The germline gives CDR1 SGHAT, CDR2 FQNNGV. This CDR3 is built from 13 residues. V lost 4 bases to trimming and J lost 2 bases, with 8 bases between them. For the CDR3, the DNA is TGTGCCAGCAGCTCCGGACTACAAGAGACCCAGTACTTC. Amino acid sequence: CASSSGLQETQYF.

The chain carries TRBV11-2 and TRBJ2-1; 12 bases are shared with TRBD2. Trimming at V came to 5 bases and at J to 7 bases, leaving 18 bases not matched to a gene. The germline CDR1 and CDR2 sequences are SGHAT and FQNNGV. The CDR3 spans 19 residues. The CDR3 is CASSTRETSGSVVPNEQFF. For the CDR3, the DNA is TGTGCCAGCAGCACCCGGGAGACTAGCGGGAGCGTCGTTCCGAATGAGCAGTTCTTC.

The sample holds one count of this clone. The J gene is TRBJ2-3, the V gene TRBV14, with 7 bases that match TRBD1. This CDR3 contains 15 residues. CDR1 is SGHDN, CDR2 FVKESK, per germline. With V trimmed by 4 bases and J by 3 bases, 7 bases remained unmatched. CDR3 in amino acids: CASSLPDRRTDTQYF. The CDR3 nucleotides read TGTGCCAGCAGCCTTCCGGACAGGCGGACAGATACGCAGTATTTT.

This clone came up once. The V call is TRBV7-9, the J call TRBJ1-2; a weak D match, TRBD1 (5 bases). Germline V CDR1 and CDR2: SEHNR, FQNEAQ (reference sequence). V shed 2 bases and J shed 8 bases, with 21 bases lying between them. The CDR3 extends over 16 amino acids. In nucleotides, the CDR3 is TGTGCCAGCAGCTTAAGCGGTACGGACAAGGGTTCGGGCTACACCTTC. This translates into CASSLSGTDKGSGYTF.

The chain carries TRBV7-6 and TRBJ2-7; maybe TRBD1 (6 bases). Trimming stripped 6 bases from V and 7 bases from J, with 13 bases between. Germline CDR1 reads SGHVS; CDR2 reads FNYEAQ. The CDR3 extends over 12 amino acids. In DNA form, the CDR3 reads TGTGCCAGCAGTACGCAGGGGCAGGAGCAGTACTTC. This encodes CASSTQGQEQYF.

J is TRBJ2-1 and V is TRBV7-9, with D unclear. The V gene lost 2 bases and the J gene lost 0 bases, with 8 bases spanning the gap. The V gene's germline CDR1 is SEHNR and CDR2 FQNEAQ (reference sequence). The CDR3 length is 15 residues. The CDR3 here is CASSLSETSYNEQFF. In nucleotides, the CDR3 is TGTGCCAGCAGCTTATCCGAGACCTCCTACAATGAGCAGTTCTTC.

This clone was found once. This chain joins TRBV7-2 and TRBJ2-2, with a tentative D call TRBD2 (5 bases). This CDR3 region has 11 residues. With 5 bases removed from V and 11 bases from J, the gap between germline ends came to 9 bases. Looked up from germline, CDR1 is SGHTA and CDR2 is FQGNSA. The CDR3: CASSAGIELFF. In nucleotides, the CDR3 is TGTGCCAGCAGCGCCGGGATTGAGCTGTTTTTT. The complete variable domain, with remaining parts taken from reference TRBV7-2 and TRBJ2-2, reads GAGVSQSPSNKVTEKGKDVELRCDPISGHTALYWYRQSLGQGLEFLIYFQGNSAPDKSGLPSDRFSAERTGGSVSTLTIQRTQQEDSAVYLCASSAGIELFFGEGSRLTVL.

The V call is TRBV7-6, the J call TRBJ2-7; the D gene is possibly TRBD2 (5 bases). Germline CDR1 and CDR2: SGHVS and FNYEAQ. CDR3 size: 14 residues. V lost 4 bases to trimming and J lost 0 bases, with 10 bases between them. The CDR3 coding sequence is TGTGCCAGCAGCTCCCGGACTTACTCCTACGAGCAGTACTTC. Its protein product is CASSSRTYSYEQYF. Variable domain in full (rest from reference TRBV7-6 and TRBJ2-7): GAGVSQSPRYKVTKRGQDVALRCDPISGHVSLYWYRQALGQGPEFLTYFNYEAQQDKSGLPNDRFSAERPEGSISTLTIQRTEQRDSAMYRCASSSRTYSYEQYFGPGTRLTVT.

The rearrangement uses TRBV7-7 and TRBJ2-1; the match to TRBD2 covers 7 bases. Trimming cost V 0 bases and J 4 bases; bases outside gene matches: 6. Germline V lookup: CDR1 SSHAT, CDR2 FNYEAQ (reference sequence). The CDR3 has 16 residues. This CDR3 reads CASSLARGAGYNEQFF. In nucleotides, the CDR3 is TGTGCCAGCAGCTTAGCGCGGGGAGCGGGATACAATGAGCAGTTCTTC.

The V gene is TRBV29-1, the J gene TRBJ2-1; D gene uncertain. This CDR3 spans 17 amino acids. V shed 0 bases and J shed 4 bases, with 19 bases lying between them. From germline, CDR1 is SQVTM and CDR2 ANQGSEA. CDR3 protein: CSVEDALFSSAYNEQFF. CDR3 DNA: TGCAGCGTTGAAGATGCCCTCTTCTCGTCTGCTTACAATGAGCAGTTCTTC.

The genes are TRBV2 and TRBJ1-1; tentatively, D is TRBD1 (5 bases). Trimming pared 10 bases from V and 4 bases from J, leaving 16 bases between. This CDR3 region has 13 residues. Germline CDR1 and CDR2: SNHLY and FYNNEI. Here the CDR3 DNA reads TGTGCCACCAGGGCCCAAAGGGGCACTGAAGCTTTCTTT. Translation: CATRAQRGTEAFF.

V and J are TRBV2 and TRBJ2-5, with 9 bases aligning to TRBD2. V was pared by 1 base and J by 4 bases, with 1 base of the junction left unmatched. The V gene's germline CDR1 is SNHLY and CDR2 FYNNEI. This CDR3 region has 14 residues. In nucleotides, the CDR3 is TGTGCCAGCAGTGAAGGGACTAGCGCAGAGACCCAGTACTTC. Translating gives CASSEGTSAETQYF.

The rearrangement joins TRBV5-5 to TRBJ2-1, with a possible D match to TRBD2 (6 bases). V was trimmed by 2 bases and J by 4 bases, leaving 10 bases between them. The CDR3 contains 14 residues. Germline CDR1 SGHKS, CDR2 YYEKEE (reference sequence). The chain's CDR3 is CASSFQRAYNEQFF. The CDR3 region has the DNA TGTGCCAGCAGCTTCCAGCGGGCATACAATGAGCAGTTCTTC.

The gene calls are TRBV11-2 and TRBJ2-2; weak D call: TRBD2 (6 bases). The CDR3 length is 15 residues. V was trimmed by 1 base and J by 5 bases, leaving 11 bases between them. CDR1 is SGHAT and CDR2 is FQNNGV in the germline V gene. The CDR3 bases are TGTGCCAGCAGCTTAGCCCGGGGGTTGACCGGGGAGCTGTTTTTT. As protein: CASSLARGLTGELFF.

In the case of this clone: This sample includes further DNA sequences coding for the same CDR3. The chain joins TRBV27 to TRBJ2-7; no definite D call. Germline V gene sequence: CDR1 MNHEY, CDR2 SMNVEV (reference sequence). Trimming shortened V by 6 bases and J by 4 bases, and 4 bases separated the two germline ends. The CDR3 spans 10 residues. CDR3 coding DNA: TGTGCCAGCAGCCTTTACGAGCAGTACTTC. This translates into CASSLYEQYF.

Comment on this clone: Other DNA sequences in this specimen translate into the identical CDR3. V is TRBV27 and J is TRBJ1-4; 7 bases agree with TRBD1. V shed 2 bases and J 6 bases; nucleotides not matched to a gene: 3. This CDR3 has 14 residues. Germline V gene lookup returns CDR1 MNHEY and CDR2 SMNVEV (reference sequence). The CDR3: CASSLLGQDEKLFF. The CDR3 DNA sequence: TGTGCCAGCAGTTTACTAGGACAGGATGAAAAACTGTTTTTT.

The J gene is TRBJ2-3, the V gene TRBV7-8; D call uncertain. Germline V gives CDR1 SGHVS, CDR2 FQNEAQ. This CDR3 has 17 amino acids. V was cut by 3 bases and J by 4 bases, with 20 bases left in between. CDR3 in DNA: TGTGCCAGCAGCTTCCGGGCCCCCTCTCCCTTGGCAGATACGCAGTATTTT. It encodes CASSFRAPSPLADTQYF.

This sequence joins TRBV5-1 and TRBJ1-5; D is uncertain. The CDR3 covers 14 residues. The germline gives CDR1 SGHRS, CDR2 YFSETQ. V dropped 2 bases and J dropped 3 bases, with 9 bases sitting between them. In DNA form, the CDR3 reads TGCGCCAGCAGCTTCGAAGGCAACAATCAGCCCCAGCATTTT. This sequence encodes CASSFEGNNQPQHF.

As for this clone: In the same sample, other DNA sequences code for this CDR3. This CDR3 reads CASSIRDGSYEQYF. In nucleotides, the CDR3 is TGTGCCAGTAGTATCCGGGACGGGAGCTACGAGCAGTACTTC. This chain connects TRBV19 to TRBJ2-7; the D gene is possibly TRBD2 (6 bases). V lost 3 bases to trimming and J lost 3 bases, with 12 bases between them. There are 14 residues in the CDR3. CDR1 and CDR2 from the germline V gene are LNHDA and SQIVND (reference sequence).